This is a list of T cell receptor beta chains from one sample in a study of T cells expressing NK-cell markers. TCRdb processed the 5' RACE reads again and assigns one entry to each CDR3 protein, with no DNA. This repertoire includes 140,000 or so distinct CDR3 sequences. Sequenced: blood T cells: a sorted CD56 or NKG2C T cell subset, CD4+ or CD8+ T cells, or bulk PBMC T cells (not recorded which). These receptors were collected from a man in his late teens or twenties in good health. Each CDR3 is given with its conserved first and last residue.

V	J	CDR3
TRBV7-6	TRBJ2-7	CASSLNTNMRDEQYF
TRBV28	TRBJ2-5	CASSRQGFWETQYF
TRBV29-1	TRBJ1-1	CSATGASNTEAFF
TRBV7-9	TRBJ2-3	CASSFWASGSTDTQYF
TRBV19	TRBJ2-1	CASSSLAGLDNEQFF
TRBV25-1	TRBJ2-2	CASAGEERVTGELFF
TRBV7-2	TRBJ2-1	CASSPDLYNEQFF
TRBV3-1	TRBJ2-3	CASSQVRDDSDTQYF
TRBV27	TRBJ1-5	CASSLSHLLPQHF
TRBV7-9	TRBJ2-2	CASSLPGTGFVTGELFF
TRBV7-3	TRBJ2-1	CASSRKWGPYNEQFF
TRBV6-5	TRBJ2-7	CASSWDSDRVEFYEQYF
TRBV7-9	TRBJ2-2	CASSLALEGRTGELFF
TRBV12-3/TRBV12-4	TRBJ2-2	CASSLRLAGGSGELFF
TRBV3-1	TRBJ1-1	CASSQAHFRDITLLNTEAFF
TRBV9	TRBJ2-5	CASTPSGSSKTQYF
TRBV21-1	TRBJ1-4	CASSRRTVANEKLFF
TRBV18	TRBJ2-7	CASSPGYEQYF
TRBV15	TRBJ1-3	CATSTIPPGISGNTIYF
TRBV19	TRBJ2-1	CASSISIAANEQFF
TRBV7-2	TRBJ2-7	CASSLEIGVAEQYF
TRBV12-3/TRBV12-4	TRBJ2-1	CASSLLSAPHEQFF
TRBV6-1	TRBJ2-1	CASTKGLSSYNEQFF
TRBV5-1	TRBJ2-1	CASSLLAGEGHEQFF
TRBV29-1	TRBJ1-4	CSARQGGNEKLFF
TRBV29-1	TRBJ2-1	CSVPPGNDYNEQFF
TRBV12-3/TRBV12-4	TRBJ2-1	CASSLGGTSSSYNEQFF